The subject of this entry is one TCR beta chain. The antigen remains undetermined. At the survey level, the v3.0 immunoSEQ assay was run. The repertoire was sequenced with immunoSEQ multiplex PCR; TCRdb's copy has only in-frame clones and lacks some. The sample contains about 16,000 clones, 80% to 90% of which appear only once. This sample is drawn from a study of long-term antiretroviral therapy in people with HIV. In the study overall: Collection dates of the earliest samples fall about a decade before the 2015 immediate-ART recommendation.

Findings of the study overall: ART-treated samples gained diversity yet remained below transplant donor controls.

The germline CDR1 and CDR2 sequences are GTSNPN and SVGIG (reference sequence). The V end was cut by 1 base, the J end by 3 bases, with 10 bases between. The CDR3 sequence is 14 residues long. Source: unsorted PBMCs, taken about 2.4 years before starting antiretroviral therapy. This TCR derives from a woman between 25 and 40 years old with HIV. The genes are TRBV30 and TRBJ1-5; possibly TRBD1 for D (5 bases). The CDR3 reads CAWSARATNQPQHF. CDR3 DNA: TGTGCCTGGAGTGCCAGGGCTACCAATCAGCCCCAGCATTTT.